What follows are 25 T cell receptor beta chains derived from one specimen sequenced in a study of T cells after yellow fever vaccination. MiXCR, run by TCRdb on the 5' RACE reads, gives a single entry per CDR3 protein. Among more than 250,000 distinct CDR3 sequences listed, around 6.8% were seen once. The sequencing used PBMCs, collected around 45 days after the first yellow fever vaccination. The receptors here all came from a young man who received the YFV17D yellow fever vaccine.

In its sample, this clonotype was seen a few times. The V and J genes are TRBV7-2 and TRBJ2-5; 11 bases line up with TRBD1. J gave up 3 bases and V 1 base, and 4 bases lay outside the gene matches. The CDR3 totals 16 residues. The germline CDR1 and CDR2 sequences are SGHTA and FQGNSA. CDR3 region: CASSLGTGGLEETQYF. The DNA of the CDR3 is TGTGCCAGCAGCTTAGGGACAGGGGGCTTAGAAGAGACCCAGTACTTC.

This clonotype has a handful of counts. The chain links TRBV4-3 to TRBJ1-6; D may be TRBD1 (5 bases). The CDR3 is made up of 15 amino acids. Germline V gene sequence: CDR1 LGHNA, CDR2 YSLEER. V shed 1 base and J shed 8 bases, with 12 bases lying between them. The chain's CDR3 is CASSQGDGAYSPLHF. In nucleotides, the CDR3 is TGCGCCAGCAGCCAAGGGGACGGAGCGTATTCACCCCTCCACTTT.

The chain uses TRBV6-5 and TRBJ1-2; TRBD1 matches 9 bases. With V trimmed by 4 bases and J by 5 bases, 2 bases remained unmatched. This CDR3 is 13 amino acids long. Germline V gene lookup returns CDR1 MNHEY and CDR2 SVGAGI. Here the CDR3 reads CASSSQGAYGYTF. CDR3 sequence (DNA): TGTGCCAGCAGTTCACAGGGGGCATATGGCTACACCTTC.

The table lists this clonotype with many counts. The rearrangement joins TRBV9 to TRBJ2-5, with D perhaps matching TRBD2 (5 bases). The CDR3 contains 15 residues. Germline V gene lookup returns CDR1 SGDLS and CDR2 YYNGEE. Trimming removed 2 bases at V and 5 bases at J, with 16 bases between. This chain's CDR3 is CASSVAGWARETQYF. The CDR3 DNA reads TGTGCCAGCAGCGTCGCGGGTTGGGCTCGGGAGACCCAGTACTTC.

The sample holds many counts of this clonotype. CDR3 nucleotides: TGCGCCAGCAGCCAAGAAAGAAGGTCCTCCCTCCACTTT. The encoded protein is CASSQERRSSLHF. This chain connects TRBV4-3 to TRBJ1-6; D remains unclear. The CDR3 is 13 amino acids. V shed 0 bases and J shed 14 bases, with 11 bases lying between them. Germline CDR1 is LGHNA and CDR2 is YSLEER.

This chain connects TRBV3-1 to TRBJ2-3, with D possibly matching TRBD1 (6 bases). The CDR3 covers 15 residues. Trimming removed 3 bases at V and 1 base at J, with 11 bases between. Germline CDR1 LGHDT, CDR2 YNNKEL (reference sequence). The CDR3 is CASSHMDRRTDTQYF. Here the CDR3 DNA reads TGTGCCAGCAGCCATATGGACAGACGCACAGATACGCAGTATTTT.

Many counts were recorded for this clonotype. One end of the junction does not line up with germline, which may come from a read error. This chain connects TRBV5-1 to TRBJ2-3; 9 nucleotides align to TRBD1. CDR1 and CDR2 (germline): SGHRS, YFSETQ. This CDR3 has 15 residues. The CDR3 loop reads CASSLTGGRTDTQYF. The DNA of the CDR3 is TGTGCCAGCAGTCTTACAGGGGGCAGAACAGATACGCAGTATTTT.

This clonotype was recorded a few times. The chain recombines TRBV5-1 with TRBJ2-4; possibly TRBD2 for D (5 bases). Germline assignment: CDR1 SGHRS and CDR2 YFSETQ. V was cut by 2 bases and J by 3 bases, with 12 bases left in between. This CDR3 spans 15 amino acids. This chain's CDR3 is CASSFDRGGKNIQYF. Written as DNA, the CDR3 is TGCGCCAGCAGCTTTGATCGGGGTGGCAAAAACATTCAGTACTTC.

This chain uses TRBV7-2 with TRBJ2-1; weak D call: TRBD2 (5 bases). CDR1 is SGHTA, CDR2 FQGNSA, per germline. The CDR3 contains 13 residues. Between the trimmed V and J ends, which lost 2 bases and 12 bases, there was a span of 14 bases. The DNA for the CDR3 is TGTGCCAGCAGCTTACAAACTGAAAGCGGGCAGTTCTTC. As protein: CASSLQTESGQFF.

The chain combines TRBV4-2 with TRBJ1-1; a weak D match, TRBD1 (6 bases). CDR1 and CDR2 (germline): LGHNA, YNFKEQ. The CDR3 loop spans 16 amino acids. Trimming stripped 0 bases from V and 0 bases from J, with 11 bases between. The CDR3 DNA sequence: TGTGCCAGCAGCCAAGATCCCGCAGGGGTGAACACTGAAGCTTTCTTT. Translating it yields CASSQDPAGVNTEAFF.

The V and J genes are TRBV12-3 or TRBV12-4 and TRBJ2-5; TRBD2 aligns across 10 bases. CDR3 size: 15 residues. J lost 4 bases, V lost 3 bases, and 5 bases had no gene match. This chain's CDR3 is CASSFASGGGETQYF. The CDR3 nucleotides read TGTGCCAGCAGTTTTGCTAGCGGGGGAGGAGAGACCCAGTACTTC.

This clonotype has only a few counts. V and J are TRBV15 and TRBJ2-2; D may correspond to TRBD1 or TRBD2 (5 bases each). Germline assignment: CDR1 LNHNV and CDR2 YYDKDF (reference sequence). There are 15 residues in the CDR3. Trimming took off 5 bases at V and 0 bases at J, with 10 bases between the two ends. The DNA of the CDR3 is TGTGCCACCAGCGGGGTGGGGGCGAACACCGGGGAGCTGTTTTTT. Amino acid sequence: CATSGVGANTGELFF.

This clonotype was counted only a few times. Mismatch with germline at one junction end may stem from a read error. This chain joins TRBV6-6 and TRBJ1-2; D possibly corresponds to TRBD1 (6 bases). The CDR3 runs 12 residues. CDR1 and CDR2 (germline): MNHNY, SVGAGI (reference sequence). Here the CDR3 DNA reads TGTGTCAGCAGAACGGACAGTTATGGCTACACCTTC. This encodes CVSRTDSYGYTF.

This clonotype was picked up many times. The V gene is TRBV5-1, the J gene TRBJ2-2, with TRBD1 matching 7 bases. CDR1 is SGHRS and CDR2 is YFSETQ in the germline V gene. The J segment lost 2 bases and the V segment lost 0 bases, leaving 7 bases of the junction unmatched. This CDR3 has 17 amino acids. The CDR3 is CASSLGSRTGNTGELFF. The CDR3 nucleotides read TGCGCCAGCAGCTTGGGGTCACGGACAGGAAACACCGGGGAGCTGTTTTTT.

This clonotype has just a few counts. The chain recombines TRBV9 with TRBJ1-2; possible D gene TRBD1, 5 bases. This CDR3 has 17 amino acids. Germline-derived CDR1 and CDR2 are SGDLS and YYNGEE. Trimming removed 2 bases from V and 4 bases from J, with 21 bases in between. CDR3 coding DNA: TGTGCCAGCAGCGTGGGGTGGGAGACAGATTTTTTCTATGGCTACACCTTC. Amino acid sequence: CASSVGWETDFFYGYTF.

This clonotype was counted a few times. The chain joins TRBV7-9 to TRBJ2-3; D tentatively reads TRBD1 or TRBD2 (5 bases each). Germline CDR1 SEHNR, CDR2 FQNEAQ (reference sequence). CDR3 length: 16 residues. V was trimmed by 0 bases and J by 4 bases, leaving 14 bases between them. The CDR3 protein is CASSLAGPYGADTQYF. CDR3 DNA sequence: TGTGCCAGCAGCTTAGCGGGACCGTATGGGGCAGATACGCAGTATTTT.

This chain links TRBV7-2 with TRBJ2-2; weak D call: TRBD1 (7 bases). Germline lookup yields CDR1 SGHTA and CDR2 FQGNSA. V shed 5 bases and J shed 3 bases, with 19 bases lying between them. The CDR3 contains 17 residues. CDR3 amino acids: CASSLRLGGGYTGELFF. CDR3 in DNA: TGTGCCAGCAGCCTACGACTAGGAGGGGGCTACACCGGGGAGCTGTTTTTT.

In regard to this clonotype: This could be a read error, since a much larger clone is one nucleotide away. The chain recombines TRBV11-3 with TRBJ2-3; D possibly uses TRBD1 or TRBD2 (6 bases each). The CDR3 length is 15 residues. The germline V gene has CDR1 SGHNT and CDR2 YENEEA. Trimming pared 2 bases from V and 0 bases from J, leaving 9 bases between. Here the CDR3 reads CASSLRGTSTDTQYF. DNA of the CDR3: TGTGCCAGCAGCTTAAGGGGGACTAGCACAGATACGCAGTATTTT. The variable domain in full, with the rest retrieved from reference TRBV11-3 and TRBJ2-3, is EAGVVQSPRYKIIEKKQPVAFWCNPISGHNTLYWYLQNLGQGPELLIRYENEEAVDDSQLPKDRFSAERLKGVDSTLKIQPAELGDSAVYLCASSLRGTSTDTQYFGPGTRLTVL.

The rearrangement links TRBV7-3 to TRBJ2-5; 7 positions match TRBD2. Germline CDR1 SGHTA, CDR2 FQGTGA. CDR3 length: 15 residues. J gave up 2 bases and V 0 bases, and 3 bases lay outside the gene matches. DNA of the CDR3: TGTGCCAGCAGCTTAACGCGGGGGAGGCAAGAGACCCAGTACTTC. It encodes CASSLTRGRQETQYF.

This clonotype showed up just a few times. CDR3 bases: TGCGCCAGCAGCTTTGACCCTAGGGGGGGTAGCTCCTACAATGAGCAGTTCTTC. Amino acids: CASSFDPRGGSSYNEQFF. The V call is TRBV5-1, the J call TRBJ2-1; perhaps TRBD2 as D (7 bases). This CDR3 has 18 residues. Deletions cut 2 bases from V and 0 bases from J, with 18 bases between. CDR1 is SGHRS and CDR2 is YFSETQ in the germline V gene. Full variable domain (rest looked up from reference TRBV5-1 and TRBJ2-1): KAGVTQTPRYLIKTRGQQVTLSCSPISGHRSVSWYQQTPGQGLQFLFEYFSETQRNKGNFPGRFSGRQFSNSRSEMNVSTLELGDSALYLCASSFDPRGGSSYNEQFFGPGTRLTVL.

The chain has TRBV29-1 and TRBJ2-3; possibly TRBD1 or TRBD2 for D (6 bases each). This CDR3 is 13 amino acids long. From germline, CDR1 is SQVTM and CDR2 ANQGSEA. Trimming removed 5 bases from V and 3 bases from J, with 12 bases in between. The CDR3 nucleotides read TGCAGCGTTCCCTGGGGGGCGACAGATACGCAGTATTTT. Residues: CSVPWGATDTQYF.

This clonotype showed up just a few times. The chain joins TRBV6-1 to TRBJ2-3; tentatively, D is TRBD2 (5 bases). This CDR3 region has 15 residues. V was clipped by 6 bases and J by 0 bases, with 13 bases between them. CDR1 MNHNS and CDR2 SASEGT come from the germline V gene. CDR3 amino acids: CASSPEGGSTDTQYF. The CDR3 DNA reads TGTGCCAGCAGCCCCGAGGGCGGGAGCACAGATACGCAGTATTTT.

This clonotype was detected a few times. This chain joins TRBV4-3 and TRBJ2-1; D tentatively fits TRBD1 or TRBD2 (5 bases each). Trimming took off 0 bases at V and 7 bases at J, with 19 bases between the two ends. CDR3 length equals 17 residues. CDR1 LGHNA and CDR2 YSLEER come from the germline V gene. The CDR3 is CASSQEFLNWDGNEQFF. CDR3 sequence (DNA): TGCGCCAGCAGCCAAGAATTCCTCAACTGGGACGGAAATGAGCAGTTCTTC.

This rearrangement joins TRBV5-1 to TRBJ1-1; D gene uncertain. This CDR3 has 13 amino acids. V was clipped by 0 bases and J by 6 bases, with 9 bases between them. Germline V gene lookup returns CDR1 SGHRS and CDR2 YFSETQ. The CDR3 protein is CASSLVGLPEAFF. DNA for the CDR3: TGCGCCAGCAGCTTGGTAGGGCTACCTGAAGCTTTCTTT.

This clonotype was observed a few times. Sequence at one end of the junction differs from germline and may be a read error. The chain combines TRBV20-1 with TRBJ2-5, with 8 bases lining up with TRBD2. This CDR3 is 12 amino acids long. CDR1 and CDR2 from the germline V gene are DFQATT and SNEGSKA (reference sequence). DNA for the CDR3: TGCAGTGCCCAGGATCTCTTAGGACTAGCTTGCTTC. It specifies CSAQDLLGLACF.